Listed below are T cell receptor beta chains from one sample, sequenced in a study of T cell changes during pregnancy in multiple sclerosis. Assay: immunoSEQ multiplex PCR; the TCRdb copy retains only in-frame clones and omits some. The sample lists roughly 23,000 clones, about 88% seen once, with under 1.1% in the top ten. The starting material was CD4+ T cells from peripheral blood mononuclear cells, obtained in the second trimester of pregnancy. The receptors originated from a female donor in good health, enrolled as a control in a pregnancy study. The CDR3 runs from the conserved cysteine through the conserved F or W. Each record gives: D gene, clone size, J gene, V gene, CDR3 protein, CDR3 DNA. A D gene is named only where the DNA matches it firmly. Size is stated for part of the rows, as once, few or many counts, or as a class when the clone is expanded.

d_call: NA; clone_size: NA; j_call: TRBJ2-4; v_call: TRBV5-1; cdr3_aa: CASSLGGQNIQYF; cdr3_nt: TGCGCCAGCAGCTTGGGTGGCCAAAACATTCAGTACTTC
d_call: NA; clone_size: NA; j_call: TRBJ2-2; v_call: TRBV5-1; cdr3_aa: CASSWTATGELFF; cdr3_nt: TGCGCCAGCAGCTGGACAGCCACCGGGGAGCTGTTTTTT
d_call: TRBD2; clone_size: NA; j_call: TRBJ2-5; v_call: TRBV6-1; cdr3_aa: CASSELAGGQETQYF; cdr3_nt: TGTGCCAGCAGTGAACTAGCGGGGGGGCAAGAGACCCAGTACTTC
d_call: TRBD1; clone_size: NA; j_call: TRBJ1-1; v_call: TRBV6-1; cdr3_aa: CASSEAGQAIEAFF; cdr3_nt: TGTGCCAGCAGTGAAGCGGGACAGGCGATTGAAGCTTTCTTT
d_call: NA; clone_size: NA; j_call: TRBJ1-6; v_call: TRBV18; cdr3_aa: CASSPYTGPDSPLHF; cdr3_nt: TGTGCCAGCTCACCGTATACAGGGCCGGATTCACCCCTCCACTTT
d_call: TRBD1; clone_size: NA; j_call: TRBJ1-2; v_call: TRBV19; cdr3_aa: CASSADRGRGYTF; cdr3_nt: TGTGCCAGTAGTGCCGACAGGGGGAGAGGCTACACCTTC
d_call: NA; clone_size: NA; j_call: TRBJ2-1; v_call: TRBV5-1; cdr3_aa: CASSLGAQRASSYNEQFF; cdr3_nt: TGCGCCAGCAGCTTGGGCGCCCAGCGGGCTAGCTCCTACAATGAGCAGTTCTTC
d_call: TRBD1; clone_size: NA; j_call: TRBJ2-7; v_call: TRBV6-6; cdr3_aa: CASSRDRGQYEQYF; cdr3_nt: TGTGCCAGCAGCCGGGACAGGGGGCAATACGAGCAGTACTTC
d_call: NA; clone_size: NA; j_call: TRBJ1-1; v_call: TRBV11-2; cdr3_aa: CASSLVQGGTEAFF; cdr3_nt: TGTGCCAGCAGCTTAGTACAGGGTGGCACTGAAGCTTTCTTT
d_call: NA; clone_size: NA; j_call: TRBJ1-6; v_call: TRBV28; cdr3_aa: CASEDSSSYNSPLHF; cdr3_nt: TGTGCCAGCGAGGACAGCAGCTCCTATAATTCACCCCTCCACTTT
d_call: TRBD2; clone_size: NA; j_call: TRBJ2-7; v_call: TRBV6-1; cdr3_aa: CASSQRGDLWEQYF; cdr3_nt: TGTGCCAGCAGTCAGCGGGGGGACCTATGGGAGCAGTACTTC
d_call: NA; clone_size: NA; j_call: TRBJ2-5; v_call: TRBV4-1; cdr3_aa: CASSQNNIPRETQYF; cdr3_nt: TGCGCCAGCAGCCAAAATAATATCCCCCGGGAGACCCAGTACTTC
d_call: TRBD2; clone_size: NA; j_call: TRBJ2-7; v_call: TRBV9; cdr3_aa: CASSGPGLGVSAEQYF; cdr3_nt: TGTGCCAGCAGCGGACCGGGACTAGGAGTATCGGCCGAGCAGTACTTC
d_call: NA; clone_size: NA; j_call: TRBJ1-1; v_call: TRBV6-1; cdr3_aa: CASSPKGGTEAFF; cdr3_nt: TGTGCCAGCAGTCCCAAGGGGGGGACTGAAGCTTTCTTT
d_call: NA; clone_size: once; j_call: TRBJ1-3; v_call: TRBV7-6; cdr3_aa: CASSLTVFLSGNTIYF; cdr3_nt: TGTGCCAGCAGCTTAACGGTGTTCCTCTCTGGAAACACCATATATTTT
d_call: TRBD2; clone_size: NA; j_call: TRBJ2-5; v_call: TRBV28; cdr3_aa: CASRHGTSGQETQYF; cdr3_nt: TGTGCCAGCAGGCACGGGACTAGCGGGCAAGAGACCCAGTACTTC
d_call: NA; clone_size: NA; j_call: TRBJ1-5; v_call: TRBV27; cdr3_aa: CASSRGLGGAQNQPQHF; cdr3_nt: TGTGCCAGCAGTAGGGGCCTTGGGGGGGCGCAGAATCAGCCCCAGCATTTT
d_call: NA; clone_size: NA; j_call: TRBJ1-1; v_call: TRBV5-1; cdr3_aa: CASSFWEGGNTEAFF; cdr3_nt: TGCGCCAGCAGCTTCTGGGAGGGGGGGAACACTGAAGCTTTCTTT
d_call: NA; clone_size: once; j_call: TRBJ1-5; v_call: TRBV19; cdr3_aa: CASNQKSRGFNQPQHF; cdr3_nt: TGTGCCAGTAACCAAAAGAGCCGGGGATTCAATCAGCCCCAGCATTTT
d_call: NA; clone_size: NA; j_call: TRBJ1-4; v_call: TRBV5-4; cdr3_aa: CASSFAQGLPATNEKLFF; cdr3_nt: TGTGCCAGCAGCTTCGCGCAGGGCCTACCTGCAACTAATGAAAAACTGTTTTTT
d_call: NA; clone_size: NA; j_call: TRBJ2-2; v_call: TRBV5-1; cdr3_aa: CASSPTFAAAQGELFF; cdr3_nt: TGCGCCAGCAGCCCGACGTTTGCGGCAGCCCAAGGGGAGCTGTTTTTT
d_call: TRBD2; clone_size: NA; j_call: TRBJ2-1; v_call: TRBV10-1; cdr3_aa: CASSDPGRIDEQFF; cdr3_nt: TGCGCCAGCAGTGACCCCGGGAGGATCGATGAGCAGTTCTTC
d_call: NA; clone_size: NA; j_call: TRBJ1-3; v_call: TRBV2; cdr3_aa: CASRQGTNTIYF; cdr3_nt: TGTGCCAGCAGGCAGGGGACCAACACCATATATTTT
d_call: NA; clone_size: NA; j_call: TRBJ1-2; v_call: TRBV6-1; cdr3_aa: CASSEQGTSNYGYTF; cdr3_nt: TGTGCCAGCAGTGAGCAGGGAACCTCTAACTATGGCTACACCTTC
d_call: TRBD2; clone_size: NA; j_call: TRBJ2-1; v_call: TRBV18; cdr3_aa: CASSPSSGGTYNEQFF; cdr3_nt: TGTGCCAGCTCACCAAGCTCGGGAGGGACCTACAATGAGCAGTTCTTC
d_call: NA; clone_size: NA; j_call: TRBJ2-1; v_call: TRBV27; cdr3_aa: CASSSPAGIGYNEQFF; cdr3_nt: TGTGCCAGCAGTTCCCCTGCGGGGATAGGCTACAATGAGCAGTTCTTC
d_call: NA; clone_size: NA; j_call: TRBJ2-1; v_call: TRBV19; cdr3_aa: CASNPTGGHYEQFF; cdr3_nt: TGTGCCAGTAATCCGACGGGGGGCCACTATGAGCAGTTCTTC
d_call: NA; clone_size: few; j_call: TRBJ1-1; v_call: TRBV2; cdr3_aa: CASSEYESAEAFF; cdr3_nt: TGTGCCAGCAGTGAATATGAAAGCGCCGAAGCTTTCTTT
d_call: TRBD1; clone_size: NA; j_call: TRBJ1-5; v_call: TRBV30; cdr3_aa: CAWSAKVPGQATYSNQPQHF; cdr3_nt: TGTGCCTGGAGTGCGAAAGTCCCGGGACAGGCGACCTATAGCAATCAGCCCCAGCATTTT
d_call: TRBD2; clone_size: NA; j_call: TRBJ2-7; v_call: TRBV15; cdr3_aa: CATSRAGTSGTRTYEQYF; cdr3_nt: TGTGCCACCAGCAGAGCTGGGACTAGCGGGACTCGAACCTACGAGCAGTACTTC
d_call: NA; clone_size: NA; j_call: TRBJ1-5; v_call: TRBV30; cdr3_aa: CAWSVRGNQPQHF; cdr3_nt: TGTGCCTGGAGTGTACGGGGCAATCAGCCCCAGCATTTT
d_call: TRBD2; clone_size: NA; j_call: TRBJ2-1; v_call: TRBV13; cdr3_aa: CASSSFSGYNEQFF; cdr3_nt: TGTGCCAGCAGCTCTTTTAGCGGGTACAATGAGCAGTTCTTC
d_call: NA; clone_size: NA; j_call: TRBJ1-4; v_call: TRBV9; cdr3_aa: CASSRTPSTNEKLFF; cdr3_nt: TGTGCCAGCAGTAGGACACCCTCAACTAATGAAAAACTGTTTTTT
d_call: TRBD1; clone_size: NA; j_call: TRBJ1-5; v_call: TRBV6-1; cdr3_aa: CASSETGVDPQHF; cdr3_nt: TGTGCCAGCAGTGAAACAGGGGTCGACCCCCAGCATTTT
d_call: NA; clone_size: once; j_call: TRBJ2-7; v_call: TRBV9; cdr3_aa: CASSRPGSEQYF; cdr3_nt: TGTGCCAGCAGCCGACCGGGTTCCGAGCAGTACTTC
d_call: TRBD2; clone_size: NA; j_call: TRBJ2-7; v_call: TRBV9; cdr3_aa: CASSVVAGSGEQYF; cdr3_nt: TGTGCCAGCAGCGTAGTAGCGGGGTCCGGTGAGCAGTACTTC
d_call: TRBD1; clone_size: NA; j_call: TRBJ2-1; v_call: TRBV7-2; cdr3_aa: CASSLGTGTLNEQFF; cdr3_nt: TGTGCCAGCAGCTTAGGGACAGGGACGCTTAATGAGCAGTTCTTC
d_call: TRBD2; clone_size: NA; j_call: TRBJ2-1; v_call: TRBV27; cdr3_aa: CASSLRGGAGGNEQFF; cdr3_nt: TGTGCCAGCAGTCTCCGGGGGGGAGCGGGTGGCAATGAGCAGTTCTTC
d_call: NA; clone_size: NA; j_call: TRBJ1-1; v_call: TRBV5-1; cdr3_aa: CASSLDRAMNTEAFF; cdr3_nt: TGCGCCAGCAGCTTGGACAGGGCTATGAACACTGAAGCTTTCTTT
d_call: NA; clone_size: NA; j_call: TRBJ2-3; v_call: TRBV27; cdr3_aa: CASSLVGWTDTQYF; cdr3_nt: TGTGCCAGCAGTTTAGTCGGGTGGACAGATACGCAGTATTTT
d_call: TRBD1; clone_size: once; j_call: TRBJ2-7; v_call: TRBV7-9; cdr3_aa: CASSPPDRGYEQYF; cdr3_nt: TGTGCCAGCAGCCCCCCGGACAGGGGTTACGAGCAGTACTTC
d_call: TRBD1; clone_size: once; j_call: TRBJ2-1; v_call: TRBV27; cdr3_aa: CASSSDRGTYNEQFF; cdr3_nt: TGTGCCAGCAGTTCCGACAGGGGAACCTACAATGAGCAGTTCTTC
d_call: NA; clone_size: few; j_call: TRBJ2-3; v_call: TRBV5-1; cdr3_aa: CASSLEAERDTQYF; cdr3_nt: TGCGCCAGCAGCTTGGAGGCGGAGAGAGATACGCAGTATTTT
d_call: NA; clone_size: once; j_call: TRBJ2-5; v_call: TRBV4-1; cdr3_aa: CASSRPPDEGLGLGETQYF; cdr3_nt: TGCGCCAGCAGCCGGCCCCCAGACGAGGGCTTGGGGTTAGGTGAGACCCAGTACTTC
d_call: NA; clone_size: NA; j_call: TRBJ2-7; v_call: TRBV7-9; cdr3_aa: CASSSTEGEQYF; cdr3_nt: TGTGCCAGCAGCTCAACAGAGGGCGAGCAGTACTTC
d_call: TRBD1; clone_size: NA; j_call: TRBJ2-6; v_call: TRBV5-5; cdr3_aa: CASSLAPQGTGANVLTF; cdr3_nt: TGTGCCAGCAGCTTGGCCCCACAGGGGACTGGGGCCAACGTCCTGACTTTC
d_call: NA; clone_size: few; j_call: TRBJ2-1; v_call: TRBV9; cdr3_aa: CASSPNRVSYNEQFF; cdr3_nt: TGTGCCAGCAGTCCGAACAGGGTCTCCTACAATGAGCAGTTCTTC
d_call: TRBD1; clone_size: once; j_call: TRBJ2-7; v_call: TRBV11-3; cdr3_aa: CASSLETGTAYEQYF; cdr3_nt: TGTGCCAGCAGCTTAGAAACCGGGACAGCCTACGAGCAGTACTTC
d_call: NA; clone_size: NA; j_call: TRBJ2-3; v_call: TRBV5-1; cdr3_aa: CASKRGRGGAGDTQYF; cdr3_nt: TGCGCCAGCAAGAGAGGCAGAGGGGGAGCTGGGGATACGCAGTATTTT
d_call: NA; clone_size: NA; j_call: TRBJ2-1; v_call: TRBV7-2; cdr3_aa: CASSHLGTPSYNEQFF; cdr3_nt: TGTGCCAGCAGCCATTTGGGGACTCCTTCCTACAATGAGCAGTTCTTC
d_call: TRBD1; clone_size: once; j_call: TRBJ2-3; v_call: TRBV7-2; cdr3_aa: CASRLPGTGGADTQYF; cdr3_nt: TGTGCCAGCAGGTTACCGGGGACAGGGGGCGCAGATACGCAGTATTTT
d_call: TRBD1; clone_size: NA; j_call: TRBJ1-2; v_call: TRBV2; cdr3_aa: CASRELTGRNGYTF; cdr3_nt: TGTGCCAGCAGGGAGCTGACAGGGAGAAATGGCTACACCTTC
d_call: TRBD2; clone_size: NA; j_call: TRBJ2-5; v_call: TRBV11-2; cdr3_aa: CASSFFQLAGVQETQYF; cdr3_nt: TGTGCCAGCAGCTTCTTCCAATTAGCGGGTGTACAAGAGACCCAGTACTTC
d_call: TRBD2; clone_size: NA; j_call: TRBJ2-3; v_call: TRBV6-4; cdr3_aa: CASSDGTSGTDTQYF; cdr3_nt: TGTGCCAGCAGTGACGGGACTAGCGGGACAGATACGCAGTATTTT
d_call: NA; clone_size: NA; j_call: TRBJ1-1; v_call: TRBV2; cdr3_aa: CASNSRAGEDTEAFF; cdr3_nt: TGTGCCAGCAATTCGAGGGCGGGGGAGGACACTGAAGCTTTCTTT
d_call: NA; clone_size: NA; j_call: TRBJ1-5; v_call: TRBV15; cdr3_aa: CATSRSYNQPQHF; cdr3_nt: TGTGCCACCAGCAGATCCTACAATCAGCCCCAGCATTTT
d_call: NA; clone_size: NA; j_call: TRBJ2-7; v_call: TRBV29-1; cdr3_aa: CSVGGIFEQYF; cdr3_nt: TGCAGCGTTGGCGGGATTTTCGAGCAGTACTTC